A selection of T cell receptor beta chains follows, all from one sample in a study of response to subunit inactivated influenza vaccine. MiXCR was run by TCRdb on the RT-PCR reads, yielding one entry per CDR3 protein. The repertoire consists of around 580,000 distinct CDR3 sequences, with 13% to 15% occurring once and the leading ten covering 11%. The material was PBMCs from blood, obtained less than 13 days after vaccination. Receptor source: a man in his fifties or sixties who received an inactivated influenza vaccine. Both conserved end residues are part of each CDR3. The D gene is left open where the match is weak. Size is stated for part of the rows, as once, few or many counts, or as a class when the clone is expanded.

size	D	V	J	CDR3	DNA
many	-	TRBV6-2/TRBV6-3	TRBJ2-3	CASSYSGANTDTQYF	TGTGCCAGCAGTTACTCAGGGGCGAACACAGATACGCAGTATTTT
-	-	TRBV29-1	TRBJ2-2	CSVGPVGGPGELFF	TGCAGCGTTGGGCCTGTAGGAGGCCCCGGGGAGCTGTTTTTT
-	-	TRBV3-1	TRBJ1-2	CASSQDGKRLHYYGYTF	TGTGCCAGCAGCCAAGATGGTAAACGGCTTCACTACTATGGCTACACCTTC
many	-	TRBV28	TRBJ1-1	CASSPDPGMNTEAFF	TGTGCCAGCAGTCCCGACCCAGGTATGAACACTGAAGCTTTCTTT
-	-	TRBV20-1	TRBJ2-7	CSARDTRAPSYEQYF	TGCAGTGCTAGAGATACGCGTGCTCCCTCCTACGAGCAGTACTTC
-	-	TRBV30	TRBJ2-1	CAWSNWGAGGEQFF	TGTGCCTGGAGTAACTGGGGCGCCGGGGGAGAGCAGTTCTTC
few	-	TRBV6-2/TRBV6-3	TRBJ2-1	CASGTRTTSSYNEQFF	TGTGCCAGCGGGACGAGGACTACAAGCTCCTACAATGAGCAGTTCTTC
-	-	TRBV19	TRBJ1-4	CATRRGRTTNEKLFF	TGTGCCACAAGGAGGGGGAGAACAACTAATGAAAAACTGTTTTTT
many	-	TRBV2	TRBJ1-5	CASRTLGSGQPQHF	TGTGCCAGCAGGACCTTGGGGTCCGGTCAGCCCCAGCATTTT
-	TRBD1	TRBV6-2/TRBV6-3	TRBJ2-5	CASRTGGRLETQYF	TGTGCCAGCCGGACAGGGGGTAGATTGGAGACCCAGTACTTC
-	TRBD1	TRBV6-2/TRBV6-3	TRBJ2-1	CASSYLGDRVYNEQFF	TGTGCCAGCAGTTACTTGGGGGACAGGGTGTACAATGAGCAGTTCTTC
-	-	TRBV5-1	TRBJ2-2	CASSLPGRTGELFF	TGCGCCAGCAGCTTGCCGGGGAGAACCGGGGAGCTGTTTTTT
many	TRBD2	TRBV10-3	TRBJ2-1	CAISRLAGVDNEQFF	TGTGCCATCAGCCGACTAGCGGGAGTTGACAATGAGCAGTTCTTC
-	TRBD2	TRBV11-2	TRBJ2-6	CASSLLTSGSWAGANVLTF	TGTGCCAGCAGCCTCCTGACTAGCGGGAGCTGGGCTGGGGCCAACGTCCTGACTTTC
few	-	TRBV6-1	TRBJ1-1	CASRVRANTEAFF	TGTGCCAGCAGAGTACGGGCAAACACTGAAGCTTTCTTT
-	TRBD1	TRBV24-1	TRBJ2-7	CATSDDRDGYEQYF	TGTGCCACCAGTGATGACAGGGACGGCTACGAGCAGTACTTC
many	TRBD1	TRBV3-1	TRBJ2-7	CASSQSSTGRQYF	TGTGCCAGCAGCCAGTCGTCGACAGGGAGGCAGTACTTC
-	-	TRBV20-1	TRBJ2-5	CSAKEETQYF	TGCAGCGCAAAAGAAGAGACCCAGTACTTC
many	-	TRBV6-2/TRBV6-3	TRBJ2-1	CASSQKSLRTGQFF	TGTGCCAGCAGCCAGAAATCACTACGAACAGGGCAGTTCTTC
-	-	TRBV11-3	TRBJ2-1	CASSVNSRNEQFF	TGTGCCAGCAGCGTCAATTCCCGCAATGAGCAGTTCTTC
-	-	TRBV7-2	TRBJ1-4	CASSLAGRGGEKLFF	TGTGCCAGCAGCTTAGCTGGCAGGGGTGGAGAAAAACTGTTTTTT
-	-	TRBV10-3	TRBJ1-5	CAISEMGGGQPQHF	TGTGCCATCAGTGAGATGGGGGGTGGTCAGCCCCAGCATTTT
few	TRBD1	TRBV5-1	TRBJ2-2	CASSPDRAGSRELFF	TGCGCCAGCAGCCCGGACAGGGCCGGTAGCCGGGAGCTGTTTTTT
-	TRBD1	TRBV20-1	TRBJ1-5	CSGTGLNSNQPQHF	TGCAGCGGGACAGGGCTAAATAGCAATCAGCCCCAGCATTTT
many	-	TRBV15	TRBJ2-3	CATSRVTTTDTQYF	TGTGCCACCAGCAGAGTCACGACCACAGATACGCAGTATTTT
-	TRBD1	TRBV4-2	TRBJ1-2	CASRQLGGRRNYGYTF	TGTGCCAGCAGACAATTAGGGGGCAGGAGGAACTATGGCTACACCTTC
many	TRBD2	TRBV28	TRBJ2-2	CASTLGGSGGGELFF	TGTGCCAGCACCTTAGGAGGTAGCGGGGGCGGGGAGCTGTTTTTT
-	-	TRBV28	TRBJ2-7	CASKKNTGILYF	TGTGCCAGCAAGAAGAACACAGGTATTCTGTACTTC
-	TRBD2	TRBV4-3	TRBJ2-5	CASSQDPGAGETQYF	TGCGCCAGCAGCCAAGACCCGGGAGCGGGGGAGACCCAGTACTTC
-	TRBD2	TRBV20-1	TRBJ2-1	CSASGTSGSEEQFF	TGCAGTGCTAGTGGAACTAGCGGGAGCGAAGAGCAGTTCTTC
-	TRBD2	TRBV7-8	TRBJ2-3	CASSLVVAGVSDTQYF	TGTGCCAGCAGCTTAGTGGTAGCGGGAGTGTCAGATACGCAGTATTTT
few	TRBD1	TRBV6-1	TRBJ2-1	CASSEAWTGVNEQFF	TGTGCCAGCAGTGAAGCGTGGACAGGGGTAAATGAGCAGTTCTTC
-	TRBD2	TRBV7-6	TRBJ2-3	CASSFLAGPGTDTQYF	TGTGCCAGCAGCTTCCTAGCGGGGCCAGGCACAGATACGCAGTATTTT
-	TRBD2	TRBV2	TRBJ2-5	CASKGLAETGETQYF	TGTGCCAGCAAGGGACTAGCGGAGACGGGAGAGACCCAGTACTTC
many	-	TRBV9	TRBJ2-5	CASSVAVQETQYF	TGTGCCAGCAGCGTAGCGGTACAAGAGACCCAGTACTTC
many	-	TRBV12-3/TRBV12-4	TRBJ1-5	CASSFRNSNQPQHF	TGTGCCAGCAGTTTTCGGAATAGCAATCAGCCCCAGCATTTT
-	-	TRBV7-2	TRBJ2-2	CASSPNIGATNTGELFF	TGTGCCAGCAGCCCGAATATAGGGGCAACGAACACCGGGGAGCTGTTTTTT
few	-	TRBV24-1	TRBJ2-2	CATSDSGPNTGELFF	TGTGCCACCAGTGACTCGGGGCCGAACACCGGGGAGCTGTTTTTT
many	-	TRBV24-1	TRBJ2-3	CATNDGGSTDTQYF	TGTGCCACCAACGACGGGGGAAGCACAGATACGCAGTATTTT
few	-	TRBV11-2	TRBJ1-2	CASNKQKGRLGGYTF	TGTGCCAGCAACAAACAAAAAGGGAGACTTGGAGGCTACACCTTC
few	TRBD1	TRBV9	TRBJ2-3	CASSQHRGRGTDTQYF	TGTGCCAGCAGCCAACACAGGGGGCGCGGGACAGATACGCAGTATTTT
once	-	TRBV20-1	TRBJ2-7	CSASKEHEQYF	TGCAGTGCTAGTAAGGAGCACGAGCAGTACTTC
-	TRBD1	TRBV6-2/TRBV6-3	TRBJ2-4	CASSYSPRTGKNIQYF	TGTGCCAGCAGTTACTCCCCCCGGACAGGGAAAAACATTCAGTACTTC
many	-	TRBV12-3/TRBV12-4	TRBJ2-1	CASSSMPSGTFNLNEQFF	TGTGCCAGCAGTTCGATGCCTTCCGGGACTTTTAATCTCAATGAGCAGTTCTTC
-	-	TRBV12-3/TRBV12-4	TRBJ2-6	CASSFGPISGANVLTF	TGTGCCAGCAGTTTCGGTCCGATCTCTGGGGCCAACGTCCTGACTTTC
-	TRBD2	TRBV5-1	TRBJ2-2	CASSLSVAGSNTGELFF	TGCGCCAGCAGCTTGTCGGTAGCGGGTTCGAACACCGGGGAGCTGTTTTTT
few	-	TRBV20-1	TRBJ2-7	CSARRPGPAEQYF	TGCAGTGCTAGACGCCCCGGACCGGCCGAGCAGTACTTC
few	-	TRBV12-3/TRBV12-4	TRBJ1-1	CASSLVRRNTEAFF	TGTGCCAGCAGTTTAGTCCGCAGGAACACTGAAGCTTTCTTT
few	-	TRBV3-1	TRBJ1-6	CASSRQTGGWNSPLHF	TGTGCCAGCAGCCGTCAGACCGGCGGCTGGAATTCACCCCTCCACTTT
few	-	TRBV7-9	TRBJ1-1	CASSEPGNTEAFF	TGTGCCAGCAGCGAGCCGGGTAACACTGAAGCTTTCTTT
many	-	TRBV12-3/TRBV12-4	TRBJ2-1	CASSFPGEQFF	TGTGCCAGCAGTTTTCCGGGTGAGCAGTTCTTC
few	-	TRBV9	TRBJ1-6	CASSVARGQNSPLHF	TGTGCCAGCAGCGTAGCTCGGGGCCAGAATTCACCCCTCCACTTT
few	TRBD2	TRBV7-6	TRBJ2-1	CASSFREGLAHNEQFF	TGTGCCAGCAGCTTCAGGGAGGGACTAGCCCACAATGAGCAGTTCTTC
-	TRBD2	TRBV6-5	TRBJ2-7	CASSYGTSGIYEQYF	TGTGCCAGCAGTTACGGGACTAGCGGGATTTACGAGCAGTACTTC
few	-	TRBV20-1	TRBJ2-6	CSARIPSGANVLTF	TGCAGTGCTAGGATTCCCTCTGGGGCCAACGTCCTGACTTTC
-	TRBD2	TRBV4-1	TRBJ2-1	CASSRKLAGGHNEQFF	TGCGCCAGCAGCCGTAAACTAGCGGGGGGGCATAATGAGCAGTTCTTC
many	TRBD1	TRBV23-1	TRBJ2-7	CAPRPGGALYEQYF	TGCGCCCCCCGCCCAGGGGGAGCCTTATACGAGCAGTACTTC
-	-	TRBV15	TRBJ2-3	CATSRDQVHKVQYF	TGTGCCACCAGCAGAGATCAGGTGCACAAGGTGCAGTATTTT
-	-	TRBV3-1	TRBJ2-5	CASSQEVTGRETQYF	TGTGCCAGCAGCCAAGAAGTCACGGGGAGGGAGACCCAGTACTTC
few	TRBD1	TRBV6-5	TRBJ2-7	CASSFGKGTGVREQYF	TGTGCCAGCAGTTTTGGCAAGGGGACAGGGGTAAGGGAGCAGTACTTC